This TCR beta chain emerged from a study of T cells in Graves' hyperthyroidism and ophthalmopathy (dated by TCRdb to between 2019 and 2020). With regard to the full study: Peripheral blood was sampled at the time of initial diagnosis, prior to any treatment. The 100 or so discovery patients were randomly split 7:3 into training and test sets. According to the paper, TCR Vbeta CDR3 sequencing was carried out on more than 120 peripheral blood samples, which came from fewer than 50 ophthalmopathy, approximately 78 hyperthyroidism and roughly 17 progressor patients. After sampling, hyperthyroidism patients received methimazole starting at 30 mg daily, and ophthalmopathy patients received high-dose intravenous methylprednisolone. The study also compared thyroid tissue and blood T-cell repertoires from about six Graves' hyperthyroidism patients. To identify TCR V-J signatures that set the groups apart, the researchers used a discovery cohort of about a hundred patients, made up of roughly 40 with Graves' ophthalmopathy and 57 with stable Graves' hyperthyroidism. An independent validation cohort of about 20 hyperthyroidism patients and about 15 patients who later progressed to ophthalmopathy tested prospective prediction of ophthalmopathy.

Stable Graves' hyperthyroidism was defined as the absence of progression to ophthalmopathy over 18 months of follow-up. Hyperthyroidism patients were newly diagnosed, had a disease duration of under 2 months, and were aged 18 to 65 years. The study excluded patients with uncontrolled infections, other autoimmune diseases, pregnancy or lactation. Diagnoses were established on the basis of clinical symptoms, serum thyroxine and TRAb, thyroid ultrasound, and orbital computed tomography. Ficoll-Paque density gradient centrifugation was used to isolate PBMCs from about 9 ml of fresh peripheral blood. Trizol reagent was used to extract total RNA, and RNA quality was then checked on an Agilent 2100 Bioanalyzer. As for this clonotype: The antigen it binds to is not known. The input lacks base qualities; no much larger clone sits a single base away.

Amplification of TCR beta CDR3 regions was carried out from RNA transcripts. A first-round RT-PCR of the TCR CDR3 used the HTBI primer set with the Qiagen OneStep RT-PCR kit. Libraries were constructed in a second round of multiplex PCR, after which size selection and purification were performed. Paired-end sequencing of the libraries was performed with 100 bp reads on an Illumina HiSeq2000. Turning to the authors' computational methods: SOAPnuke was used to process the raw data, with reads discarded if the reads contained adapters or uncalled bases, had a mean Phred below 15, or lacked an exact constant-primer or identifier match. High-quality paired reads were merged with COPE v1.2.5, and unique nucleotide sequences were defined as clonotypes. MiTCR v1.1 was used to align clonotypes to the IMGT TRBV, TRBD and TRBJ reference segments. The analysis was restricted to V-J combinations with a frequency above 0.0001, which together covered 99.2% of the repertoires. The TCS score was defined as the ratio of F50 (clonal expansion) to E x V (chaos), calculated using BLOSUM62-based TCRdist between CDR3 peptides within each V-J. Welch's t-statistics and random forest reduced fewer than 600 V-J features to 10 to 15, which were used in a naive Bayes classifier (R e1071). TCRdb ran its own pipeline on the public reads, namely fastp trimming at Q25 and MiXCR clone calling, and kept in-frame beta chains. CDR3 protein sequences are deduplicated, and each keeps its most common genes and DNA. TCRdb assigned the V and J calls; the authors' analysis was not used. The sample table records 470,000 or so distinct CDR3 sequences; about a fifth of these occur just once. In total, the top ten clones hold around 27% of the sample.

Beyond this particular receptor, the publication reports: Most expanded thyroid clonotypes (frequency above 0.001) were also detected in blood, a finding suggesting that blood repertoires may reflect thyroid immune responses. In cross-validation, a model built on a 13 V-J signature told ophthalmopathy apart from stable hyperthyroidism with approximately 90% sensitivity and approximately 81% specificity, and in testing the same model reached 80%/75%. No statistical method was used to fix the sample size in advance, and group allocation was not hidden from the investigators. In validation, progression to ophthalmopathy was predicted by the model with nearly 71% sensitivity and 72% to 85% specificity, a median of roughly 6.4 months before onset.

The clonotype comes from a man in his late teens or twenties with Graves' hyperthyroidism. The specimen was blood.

Here the CDR3 is given as CSVVQGFMNTEAFF. The DNA sequence is as follows: TGCAGCGTTGTTCAGGGATTCATGAACACTGAAGCTTTCTTT. The V and J segments used are TRBV29-1 and TRBJ1-1; TRBD1 might be the D gene, on 5 matching bases. V loses 4 bases of germline sequence and J loses 0 bases, and the interval between the two ends is 12 bases. In the germline V gene, CDR1 corresponds to SQVTM and CDR2 to ANQGSEA. The CDR3, cysteine through phenylalanine, is 14 amino acids long. Only the CDR3 part of the read is kept: 42 bases, read in frame from the first base.